The 18 T cell receptor beta chains below all came from one sample that was sequenced in a study of T-cell reconstitution after alpha-beta-depleted transplantation in children (dated by TCRdb to the mid-2010s). The protocol used for the library was PCR. Sequenced using an Illumina HiSeq 2500. TCR library preparation used molecular barcoding, with unique molecular identifiers applied to normalize quantification of the TCRbeta repertoire. TCRdb trimmed the raw reads at Q25, called clones with MiXCR and kept productive beta chains. Entries are consolidated by CDR3 protein sequence, retaining the most common genes and DNA. The sample table shows approximately 240,000 distinct CDR3 sequences, and roughly 10% are seen once. Over 5.5% of the sample lies in the top ten. The source material was PBMCs from the stem cell graft donor, sampled from the stem cell graft. All receptors come from a human donor who donated a stem cell graft to a child with acute lymphoblastic leukemia.

As for this clonotype: One base away lies a much larger clone, so this may be a sequencing read error. The genes are TRBV10-3 and TRBJ1-5; D may be TRBD1 (6 bases). The V gene's germline CDR1 is ENHRY and CDR2 SYGVKD. With 0 bases removed from V and 5 bases from J, the gap between germline ends came to 14 bases. There are 16 residues in the CDR3. DNA for the CDR3: TGTGCCATCAGTGAGTCTCAGTCCAGGGGCGATCAGCCCCAGCATTTT. Amino acid sequence: CAISESQSRGDQPQHF.

This clonotype was counted between two and nine times. The chain employs TRBV20-1 and TRBJ1-5, with D perhaps matching TRBD1 (6 bases). Per the germline V gene, CDR1 is DFQATT and CDR2 is SNEGSKA (reference sequence). CDR3 length equals 15 residues. V lost 7 bases to trimming and J lost 0 bases, with 16 bases between them. The DNA of the CDR3 is TGCAGTGTATGGGGGACACAGTCTAGCAATCAGCCCCAGCATTTT. Translation: CSVWGTQSSNQPQHF.

V and J are TRBV30 and TRBJ2-5; maybe TRBD2 (6 bases). The V gene's germline CDR1 is GTSNPN and CDR2 SVGIG (reference sequence). V gave up 1 base and J gave up 2 bases, with 8 bases separating them. This CDR3 is 13 amino acids long. Here the CDR3 reads CAWSGGNQETQYF. CDR3 nucleotide sequence: TGTGCCTGGAGTGGCGGGAATCAAGAGACCCAGTACTTC.

This clonotype was seen more than once but under ten times. This chain joins TRBV29-1 and TRBJ2-1; 10 nucleotides match TRBD1. Looked up from germline, CDR1 is SQVTM and CDR2 is ANQGSEA. The CDR3 spans 15 residues. Trimming at V came to 3 bases and at J to 8 bases, leaving 10 bases not matched to a gene. The CDR3 spells CSVDRRQGAQDEQFF. Written as DNA, the CDR3 is TGCAGCGTTGACCGGCGACAGGGGGCGCAGGATGAGCAGTTCTTC.

The CDR3 sequence is CASSPGRSGYDLNQPQHF. The CDR3 DNA sequence: TGTGCCAGCAGCCCGGGGAGGTCAGGGTACGACCTCAATCAGCCCCAGCATTTT. The V and J genes are TRBV7-2 and TRBJ1-5; D possibly corresponds to TRBD1 (5 bases). Trimming left V 5 bases short and J 3 bases short, with 23 bases between. Germline loops: CDR1 SGHTA, CDR2 FQGNSA. The CDR3 totals 18 residues.

In its sample, this clonotype was seen many times. This sequence joins TRBV7-9 and TRBJ1-2, with D hard to call. The ends were cut back, 5 bases at V and 4 bases at J, with 14 bases in the middle. The CDR3 totals 14 residues. Germline-derived CDR1 and CDR2 are SEHNR and FQNEAQ (reference sequence). DNA for the CDR3: TGTGCCAGCAGCCCCCGAGGGATGGTCTATGGCTACACCTTC. Its translation: CASSPRGMVYGYTF.

This chain uses TRBV7-8 with TRBJ2-5; 9 nucleotides line up with TRBD2. The CDR3 covers 15 residues. Germline V gene data show CDR1 as SGHVS and CDR2 as FQNEAQ. V trimming: 5 bases; J trimming: 3 bases; junction bases outside the gene matches: 7. The CDR3 DNA sequence: TGTGCCAGCAGCCAAACGGGACTAGCTGAAGAGACCCAGTACTTC. Translating gives CASSQTGLAEETQYF.

This clonotype was seen many times. V and J are TRBV7-9 and TRBJ2-2; 12 nucleotides match TRBD2. Germline V gene data show CDR1 as SEHNR and CDR2 as FQNEAQ (reference sequence). The V and J ends lost 5 bases and 7 bases, in that order; junction bases with no gene match: 8. CDR3 size: 16 residues. The CDR3 spells CASSPRLAGDLGELFF. The CDR3 bases are TGTGCCAGCAGCCCGCGACTAGCGGGGGATCTCGGGGAGCTGTTTTTT.

In this sample, this clonotype turned up many times. V and J are TRBV5-1 and TRBJ2-3; D possibly matches TRBD1 or TRBD2 (6 bases each). Germline CDR1 reads SGHRS; CDR2 reads YFSETQ. The CDR3 loop spans 17 amino acids. Trimming took off 7 bases at V and 0 bases at J, with 21 bases between the two ends. CDR3 in amino acids: CASRPQGPGESTDTQYF. CDR3 coding DNA: TGCGCCAGCCGCCCTCAGGGGCCGGGGGAAAGCACAGATACGCAGTATTTT.

This rearrangement joins TRBV18 to TRBJ2-3; tentative D call: TRBD2 (5 bases). This CDR3 is 14 amino acids long. CDR1 and CDR2 from the germline V gene are KGHSH and LQKENI. Trimming removed 0 bases from V and 5 bases from J, with 9 bases in between. The CDR3 sequence is CASSPPRVGDTQYF. In DNA, the CDR3 is TGTGCCAGCTCACCACCGAGGGTTGGAGATACGCAGTATTTT.

The rearrangement joins TRBV15 to TRBJ1-5; weak D call: TRBD1 (5 bases). V lost 4 bases and J lost 8, with 15 bases in between. The CDR3 sequence is 14 residues long. Germline V lookup: CDR1 LNHNV, CDR2 YYDKDF (reference sequence). CDR3 loop: CATSIQGRREPQHF. The CDR3 DNA reads TGTGCCACCAGCATCCAGGGACGGCGTGAGCCCCAGCATTTT.

This clonotype has a handful of counts. The chain is built from TRBV5-1 and TRBJ2-3; D is unresolved. Germline CDR1 and CDR2: SGHRS and YFSETQ. The ends were cut back, 4 bases at V and 4 bases at J, with 10 bases in the middle. CDR3 length: 13 amino acids. DNA of the CDR3: TGCGCCAGCAGCAATGGTCTCGCAGATACGCAGTATTTT. Protein: CASSNGLADTQYF.

This clonotype was seen ten or more times. This rearrangement joins TRBV4-1 to TRBJ1-5, with D maybe TRBD1 (6 bases). The V gene's germline CDR1 is MGHRA and CDR2 YSYEKL. Trimming left V 0 bases short and J 3 bases short, with 15 bases between. There are 17 residues in the CDR3. The CDR3 DNA reads as TGCGCCAGCAGCCAAGAAGGGGGGATGCGGATCAATCAGCCCCAGCATTTT. This codes for CASSQEGGMRINQPQHF.

This clonotype has at least ten counts. This rearrangement joins TRBV10-3 to TRBJ2-7; 8 bases fit TRBD2. Germline trimming cut 3 bases from V and 0 bases from J; bases unmatched to any gene: 4. The CDR3 spans 15 residues. Germline V gene sequence: CDR1 ENHRY, CDR2 SYGVKD. DNA of the CDR3: TGTGCCATCAGTGAAGCGGGGGATTACTCCTACGAGCAGTACTTC. This gives the protein CAISEAGDYSYEQYF.

This clonotype was found many times. V gene TRBV6-1 combines with J gene TRBJ2-3; D gene unclear. Trimming removed 6 bases at V and 2 bases at J, with 12 bases between. Germline V gene data show CDR1 as MNHNS and CDR2 as SASEGT. The CDR3 is 14 residues long. The chain's CDR3 is CASRAATTTDTQYF. CDR3 DNA sequence: TGTGCCAGCAGGGCGGCCACCACCACAGATACGCAGTATTTT.

This clonotype was seen many times. The chain links TRBV7-9 to TRBJ1-3; D possibly corresponds to TRBD1 (6 bases). The CDR3 spans 15 residues. Trimming cost V 3 bases and J 0 bases, with 9 bases left between them. Germline lookup yields CDR1 SEHNR and CDR2 FQNEAQ (reference sequence). As DNA, the CDR3 is TGTGCCAGCAGCTTCCGGACAGTCTCTGGAAACACCATATATTTT. Its protein product is CASSFRTVSGNTIYF.

This chain joins TRBV11-2 and TRBJ2-1, with D possibly TRBD2 on 6 matching bases. CDR3 size: 14 residues. V was cut by 3 bases and J by 6 bases, with 12 bases left in between. Germline V gene lookup returns CDR1 SGHAT and CDR2 FQNNGV. The CDR3 reads CASSFLAFFNEQFF. CDR3 DNA: TGTGCCAGCAGCTTTCTAGCGTTCTTCAATGAGCAGTTCTTC.

This clonotype was observed many times. The chain uses TRBV29-1 and TRBJ2-5, with D perhaps TRBD2 (6 bases). CDR3 length: 14 residues. The germline V and J ends were trimmed by 0 bases and 7 bases, with 15 bases remaining between them. Germline CDR1 and CDR2: SQVTM and ANQGSEA. CDR3 coding DNA: TGCAGCGTTGAAGACCGGGACTTATTGGCGACCCAGTACTTC. Translation: CSVEDRDLLATQYF.